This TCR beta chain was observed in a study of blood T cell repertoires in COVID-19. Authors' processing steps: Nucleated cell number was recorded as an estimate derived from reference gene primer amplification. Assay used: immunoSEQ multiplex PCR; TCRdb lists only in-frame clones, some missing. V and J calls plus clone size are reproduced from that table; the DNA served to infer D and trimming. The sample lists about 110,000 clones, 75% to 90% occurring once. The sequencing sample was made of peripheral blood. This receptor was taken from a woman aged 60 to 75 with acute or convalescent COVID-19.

The chain's CDR3 is CASSSGLLMNTEAFF. CDR3 DNA sequence: TGTGCCAGCAGCTCGGGGTTACTCATGAACACTGAAGCTTTCTTT. The rearrangement uses TRBV7-6 and TRBJ1-1; D not certain. Trimming removed 4 bases at V and 0 bases at J, with 12 bases between. The CDR3 loop spans 15 amino acids. Germline V CDR1 and CDR2: SGHVS, FNYEAQ. Using reference TRBV7-6 and TRBJ1-1 for the parts outside the CDR3, the full variable domain is GAGVSQSPRYKVTKRGQDVALRCDPISGHVSLYWYRQALGQGPEFLTYFNYEAQQDKSGLPNDRFSAERPEGSISTLTIQRTEQRDSAMYRCASSSGLLMNTEAFFGQGTRLTVV.